One and the same sample provided the 10 T cell receptor beta chains below, sequenced in a study of OX40 agonist ivuxolimab in advanced cancers. The protocol was immunoSEQ multiplex PCR, while the TCRdb copy is restricted to in-frame clones and leaves out a portion. The data contain about 66,000 clones, more than 75% of them singletons. Sequences were derived from CD4+ or CD8+ T cells sorted from blood, sampled in a trial of the OX40 agonist ivuxolimab. Receptors originate from an adult with an advanced solid tumor such as melanoma, head and neck, liver or kidney cancer.

J is TRBJ1-2 and V is TRBV7-2; 8 nucleotides agree with TRBD1. J lost 7 bases, V lost 5 bases, and 9 bases had no gene match. The CDR3 extends over 14 amino acids. Germline V gene data show CDR1 as SGHTA and CDR2 as FQGNSA. The CDR3 region is CASSGVSGGPGYTF. The CDR3 DNA is TGTGCCAGCAGCGGGGTTTCAGGGGGCCCTGGCTACACCTTC. Combining the CDR3 with reference TRBV7-2 and TRBJ1-2 gives the whole variable domain GAGVSQSPSNKVTEKGKDVELRCDPISGHTALYWYRQSLGQGLEFLIYFQGNSAPDKSGLPSDRFSAERTGGSVSTLTIQRTQQEDSAVYLCASSGVSGGPGYTFGSGTRLTVV.

V gene TRBV7-2 combines with J gene TRBJ2-7, with D maybe TRBD2 (5 bases). In germline, CDR1 is SGHTA, CDR2 FQGNSA. The CDR3 has 14 amino acids. V was pared by 3 bases and J by 7 bases, with 16 bases between. This CDR3 reads CASSFRDPSTEQYF. In nucleotides, the CDR3 is TGTGCCAGCAGCTTCCGGGATCCTTCTACGGAGCAGTACTTC.

Worth noting for this clone: Other DNA variants within this sample encode the same CDR3. This sequence joins TRBV27 and TRBJ2-5; the match to TRBD2 covers 10 bases. V gave up 0 bases and J gave up 5 bases; unmatched junction bases: 3. This CDR3 contains 15 residues. Germline loops: CDR1 MNHEY, CDR2 SMNVEV (reference sequence). This CDR3 reads CASSLSLAGVETQYF. In nucleotides, the CDR3 is TGTGCCAGCAGTTTATCGCTAGCGGGGGTTGAGACCCAGTACTTC.

This chain links TRBV6-1 with TRBJ1-4; D gene ambiguous. The CDR3 runs 12 residues. V gave up 6 bases and J gave up 7 bases, with 9 bases separating them. Germline CDR1 reads MNHNS; CDR2 reads SASEGT. The CDR3 region has the DNA TGTGCCAGCAGGGAGGGTATTGAAAAACTGTTTTTT. Its translation: CASREGIEKLFF.

The V gene is TRBV9, the J gene TRBJ2-3; D remains unclear. V lost 2 bases and J lost 2, with 27 bases in between. Germline assignment: CDR1 SGDLS and CDR2 YYNGEE. This CDR3 has 20 amino acids. Here the CDR3 DNA reads TGTGCCAGCAGCGTTATCCCAGGCGACGCACTTTCCCTCTTCACAGATACGCAGTATTTT. This sequence encodes CASSVIPGDALSLFTDTQYF.

The CDR3 spells CASSSKNIQYF. DNA for the CDR3: TGTGCCAGCAGCTCCAAAAACATTCAGTACTTC. The genes are TRBV13 and TRBJ2-4; D is ambiguous. The CDR3 is made up of 11 amino acids. Trimming removed 4 bases at V and 2 bases at J, with 0 bases between. The V gene's germline CDR1 is PRHDT and CDR2 FYEKMQ (reference sequence).

This clone is termed medium-sized. The chain couples TRBV7-2 to TRBJ1-6, with TRBD1 matching 9 bases. Trimming at V came to 2 bases and at J to 10 bases, leaving 6 bases not matched to a gene. There are 15 residues in the CDR3. CDR1 is SGHTA and CDR2 is FQGNSA in the germline V gene. CDR3 loop: CASSLLGTGQSPLHF. In DNA form, the CDR3 reads TGTGCCAGCAGCTTATTGGGGACAGGGCAATCACCCCTCCACTTT.

J is TRBJ1-4 and V is TRBV6-5; D is unclear. Germline V gives CDR1 MNHEY, CDR2 SVGAGI. The length of the CDR3 is 14 residues. The V end lost 5 bases, the J end lost 7 bases, and 14 bases lay between the germline ends. CDR3 amino acids: CASSRRQSGEKLFF. In nucleotides, the CDR3 is TGTGCCAGCAGTCGGCGGCAGAGTGGTGAAAAACTGTTTTTT.

This clone was recorded once. The chain recombines TRBV7-2 with TRBJ2-5; D gene ambiguous. CDR1 is SGHTA and CDR2 is FQGNSA in the germline V gene. This CDR3 is 12 amino acids long. Trimming took 3 bases from V and 4 from J, leaving 6 bases between them. The CDR3: CASSFGRETQYF. In DNA, the CDR3 is TGTGCCAGCAGCTTCGGGCGAGAGACCCAGTACTTC.

The chain uses TRBV7-6 and TRBJ1-1; D may be TRBD1 (6 bases). Trimming took off 4 bases at V and 3 bases at J, with 27 bases between the two ends. This CDR3 has 19 residues. Germline values: CDR1 SGHVS, CDR2 FNYEAQ. CDR3 in DNA: TGTGCCAGCAGCTCCAGACTGGGTGTCGGGGGCACTGGTGACACTGAAGCTTTCTTT. Translating it yields CASSSRLGVGGTGDTEAFF.